This TCR beta chain stems from a study of T cell responses to AZD1222 COVID-19 vaccine. Here immunoSEQ multiplex PCR was the method, and the copy in TCRdb shows in-frame clones only, minus some. This table has around 150,000 clones, more than 85% appearing once. CDR1 is LGHNA and CDR2 is YNFKEQ in the germline V gene. This CDR3 spans 15 amino acids. The V segment lost 3 bases and the J segment 5 bases; nucleotides outside the gene matches: 8. This TCR came from an adult who received the AZD1222 COVID-19 vaccine. The chain combines TRBV4-2 with TRBJ1-1, with 8 positions matching TRBD1. Material: peripheral blood, obtained 28 days after the second AZD1222 dose. The CDR3 nucleotides are TGTGCCAGCAGCCATCTCGTACAGGGGGGAACTGAAGCTTTCTTT. Its protein product is CASSHLVQGGTEAFF.